These 6 T cell receptor beta chains were sequenced from one sample in a study of T cell repertoires in cytomegalovirus infection. TCRdb itself ran the reads through MiXCR, one entry per CDR3 protein. The table shows about 130,000 distinct CDR3 sequences, with more than 7% occurring only once. The sequenced sample consisted of PBMCs. Every receptor here comes from a human donor in good health (CMV status not recorded). Some clones in this sample may be carry-over from other donors' samples.

This clonotype was picked up many times. The gene calls are TRBV20-1 and TRBJ1-4; 10 bases align to TRBD1. Germline CDR1 is DFQATT and CDR2 is SNEGSKA (reference sequence). The ends lost 6 bases at V and 5 bases at J; junction bases unmatched: 3. CDR3 length: 13 amino acids. CDR3 coding DNA: TGCAGTGCAGAGGGACAGGGGAATGAAAAACTGTTTTTT. Its translation: CSAEGQGNEKLFF.

This clonotype was seen a handful of times. This sequence joins TRBV20-1 and TRBJ2-3, with 10 bases lining up with TRBD2. Germline-derived CDR1 and CDR2 are DFQATT and SNEGSKA (reference sequence). The ends lost 8 bases at V and 2 bases at J; junction bases unmatched: 10. The CDR3 covers 15 residues. The CDR3 spells CSTVASGGNTDTQYF. CDR3 nucleotides: TGCAGTACAGTAGCTAGCGGGGGAAACACAGATACGCAGTATTTT.

Many counts were recorded for this clonotype. CDR3 region: CASSLAGGSKETQYF. The CDR3 DNA is TGTGCCAGCAGCCTAGCGGGGGGTTCGAAAGAGACCCAGTACTTC. The chain couples TRBV11-2 to TRBJ2-5, with 11 bases matching TRBD2. Losses at the gene ends were 5 bases for V and 3 bases for J; bases not matched to a gene: 5. Germline values: CDR1 SGHAT, CDR2 FQNNGV. CDR3 length equals 15 residues.

This clonotype was seen only a few times. The V call is TRBV15, the J call TRBJ2-7; 8 bases map to TRBD1. The length of the CDR3 is 12 residues. The germline gives CDR1 LNHNV, CDR2 YYDKDF (reference sequence). Trimming at V came to 7 bases and at J to 5 bases, leaving 4 bases not matched to a gene. CDR3 sequence: CATTSDRDEQYF. The CDR3 DNA reads as TGTGCCACCACCTCGGACAGGGACGAGCAGTACTTC.

This clonotype was detected ten times or more. The V gene is TRBV7-2, the J gene TRBJ2-2; 10 bases are a match to TRBD2. V trimming: 5 bases; J trimming: 2 bases; junction bases outside the gene matches: 2. The germline gives CDR1 SGHTA, CDR2 FQGNSA. The CDR3 extends over 15 amino acids. CDR3 sequence: CASSTSGVNTGELFF. The CDR3 DNA reads as TGTGCCAGCAGCACTAGCGGGGTAAACACCGGGGAGCTGTTTTTT.

The chain is built from TRBV12-3 or TRBV12-4 and TRBJ1-5; TRBD1 is a possible D gene (5 bases). CDR3 size: 15 residues. Deletions cut 6 bases from V and 7 bases from J, with 19 bases between. The CDR3 sequence: CASSRGRGLGQPQHF. The CDR3 DNA is TGTGCCAGCAGCCGGGGGAGGGGACTCGGCCAGCCCCAGCATTTT.